These 7 T cell receptor beta chains were sequenced from one sample in a study of T cell changes during pregnancy in multiple sclerosis. Here immunoSEQ multiplex PCR was the method, and the copy in TCRdb shows in-frame clones only, minus some. This table holds around 130,000 clones, approximately 93% found once. The specimen was peripheral blood, collected before pregnancy. These receptors were taken from a female donor with multiple sclerosis, enrolled in a pregnancy study.

Regarding this clone: The identical CDR3 is also encoded by other nucleotide sequences in the sample. The chain employs TRBV19 and TRBJ1-5; D possibly corresponds to TRBD1 (6 bases). V lost 6 bases, J lost 0 bases, and 12 bases lay in between. The CDR3 has 15 residues. CDR1 is LNHDA and CDR2 is SQIVND in the germline V gene (reference sequence). In DNA form, the CDR3 reads TGTGCCAGTAGGACACAGGGTAATAGCAATCAGCCCCAGCATTTT. Translating it yields CASRTQGNSNQPQHF.

The J gene is TRBJ2-7, the V gene TRBV28, with D possibly being TRBD2 (5 bases). Germline V CDR1 and CDR2: MDHEN, SYDVKM. The CDR3 consists of 14 residues. Trimming pared 5 bases from V and 2 bases from J, leaving 13 bases between. The CDR3 coding sequence is TGTGCCAGCAGTCCCGGCGGGCGGCCCTACGAGCAGTACTTC. Its protein product is CASSPGGRPYEQYF.

The chain couples TRBV7-2 to TRBJ2-1, with unresolved D. The V and J ends lost 6 bases and 0 bases respectively, with 12 bases between them. The germline gives CDR1 SGHTA, CDR2 FQGNSA. CDR3 size: 15 residues. This CDR3 is CASRQTGSSYNEQFF. CDR3 DNA sequence: TGTGCCAGCAGGCAGACTGGAAGCTCCTACAATGAGCAGTTCTTC.

This clone was observed once. The genes are TRBV27 and TRBJ2-1; tentatively, D is TRBD2 (5 bases). Germline V gene sequence: CDR1 MNHEY, CDR2 SMNVEV (reference sequence). The CDR3 totals 15 residues. V was shortened by 0 bases and J by 7 bases, with 13 bases between the two germline ends. Here the CDR3 DNA reads TGTGCCAGCAGTTTATCTCGGGGAGTTAGGAATGAGCAGTTCTTC. Encoded protein: CASSLSRGVRNEQFF.

The J gene is TRBJ1-2, the V gene TRBV6-5; TRBD1 might be the D (5 bases). The CDR3 extends over 15 amino acids. Per germline, CDR1 MNHEY and CDR2 SVGAGI. Trimming removed 4 bases from V and 2 bases from J, with 14 bases in between. CDR3 sequence (DNA): TGTGCCAGCAGTTCCTGGGGGGATTGGAACTATGGCTACACCTTC. It specifies CASSSWGDWNYGYTF.

CDR3 coding DNA: TGCGCCAGCAGTGAAGAGGGGGTTTGGGATTCACCCCTCCACTTT. This sequence encodes CASSEEGVWDSPLHF. This chain connects TRBV10-2 to TRBJ1-6; perhaps TRBD1 as D (6 bases). The CDR3 length is 15 residues. V shed 3 bases and J shed 8 bases, with 14 bases lying between them. CDR1 is WSHSY, CDR2 SAAADI, per germline.

This clone has a handful of counts. The chain has TRBV5-3 and TRBJ1-5, with 8 bases identical to TRBD1. TRBV5-3 falls under the ORF class, with uncertain function. V shed 4 bases and J 7 bases; nucleotides not matched to a gene: 4. The CDR3 is 13 residues long. CDR3 nucleotide sequence: TGTGCCAGAAGCAGCCAGGGGGCCCAGCCCCAGCATTTT. Amino acids: CARSSQGAQPQHF.